This record looks at one T cell receptor beta chain sequence and its context. Extraction and reverse transcription of RNA yielded cDNA as the sequencing template. Only in-frame clones appear in the TCRdb table, and some are missing; sequencing was by immunoSEQ multiplex PCR. The sample holds about 200,000 clones, 55% to 70% seen once. Germline lookup yields CDR1 LGHNA and CDR2 YSLEER. There are 13 residues in the CDR3. With 3 bases removed from V and 7 bases from J, the gap between germline ends came to 10 bases. Treatment denoted: oral pan-JAK inhibitor, 5-10 mg twice daily. These data belong to a study of CD8+ T cells in alopecia areata.

The chain joins TRBV4-3 to TRBJ1-5; D unresolved. Here the sequenced sample was CD4+ T cells sorted from blood, taken at week 24, from a patient treated with tofacitinib. This TCR was recovered from a human donor with alopecia areata. CDR3 DNA: TGCGCCAGCAGCCAGGAAGAACTCCAGCCCCAGCATTTT. It is translated as CASSQEELQPQHF.